The 13 T cell receptor beta chains in this list originate from one sample, sequenced in a study of blood T cells in healthy people across ages. Next came a second PCR, run for about 7 to 12 cycles, which used a sample-barcoded 5' primer along with a J-beta primer mix. From the 5' RACE reads, TCRdb called clonotypes with MiXCR, one entry per CDR3 protein. Of approximately 810,000 distinct CDR3 sequences detected, 29% appear once; the ten largest clones hold roughly 17%. Sample: blood. All receptors come from a woman aged 80 or over in good health.

The V call is TRBV5-1, the J call TRBJ1-6, with a tentative D call TRBD1 (6 bases). Trimming shortened V by 6 bases and J by 7 bases, and 17 bases separated the two germline ends. This CDR3 has 15 residues. The germline V gene has CDR1 SGHRS and CDR2 YFSETQ. The CDR3 nucleotides read TGCGCCAGCACCGTCGGGGGGGCGTTAAATTCACCCCTCCACTTT. This sequence encodes CASTVGGALNSPLHF.

This clonotype was detected only a few times. A much larger clone is a single base away; this may be a read error. The rearrangement links TRBV4-2 to TRBJ1-6, with D uncertain. The CDR3 has 15 residues. Germline values: CDR1 LGHNA, CDR2 YNFKEQ. CDR3 sequence (DNA): TGTGCCAGCAGCCAAGATAAAGTGGGAGATTCACCCCCCCACTTT. It translates to CASSQDKVGDSPPHF.

Many counts were recorded for this clonotype. CDR3 in amino acids: CSARPNQETQYF. CDR3 coding DNA: TGCAGTGCAAGACCGAACCAAGAGACCCAGTACTTC. The chain has TRBV20-1 and TRBJ2-5; D remains ambiguous. Between the trimmed V and J ends, which lost 6 bases and 0 bases, there was a span of 8 bases. The CDR3 covers 12 residues. Germline V gives CDR1 DFQATT, CDR2 SNEGSKA (reference sequence).

This clonotype was recorded at least ten times. A much larger clone is a single base away; this may be a read error. The chain is built from TRBV9 and TRBJ2-5; D not resolved. CDR1 SGDLS and CDR2 YYNGEE come from the germline V gene. V lost 2 bases and J 11 bases, leaving 10 bases between the germline ends. This CDR3 is 11 amino acids long. CDR3 nucleotide sequence: TGTGCCAGCAGCGTTGGTCTTGAGCAGTACTTC. This codes for CASSVGLEQYF.

This clonotype was seen only a few times. The gene calls are TRBV20-1 and TRBJ2-3, with TRBD2 as a possible D gene (5 bases). The germline V gene encodes CDR1 DFQATT and CDR2 SNEGSKA (reference sequence). Deletions cut 3 bases from V and 0 bases from J, with 10 bases between. This CDR3 contains 14 residues. This CDR3 is CSASPGVSTDTQYF. The CDR3 DNA is TGCAGTGCTAGCCCCGGGGTTAGCACAGATACGCAGTATTTT.

V gene TRBV12-3 or TRBV12-4 combines with J gene TRBJ2-3, with TRBD2 identical over 12 bases. The CDR3 spans 16 residues. V dropped 5 bases and J dropped 13; count of bases not matched to a gene: 16. As DNA, the CDR3 is TGTGCCAGCAGTGCCGGGACTAGCGGGTGGTCAGATGCGGAGTATTTT. This gives the protein CASSAGTSGWSDAEYF.

Notes on this clonotype: At one end the junction does not follow the germline gene, possibly because of a read error. The rearrangement uses TRBV12-3 or TRBV12-4 and TRBJ2-2, with 7 bases matching TRBD1. The CDR3 spans 17 residues. CDR3 protein: CASSLWTGSSNTGELFF. DNA for the CDR3: TGTGCCAGCAGTCTATGGACAGGATCCTCGAATACCGGGGAGCTGTTTTTT.

Concerning this clonotype: Mismatch with germline at one junction end may stem from a read error. This chain joins TRBV28 and TRBJ2-5; D possibly corresponds to TRBD1 (5 bases). Germline V CDR1 and CDR2: MDHEN, SYDVKM. The CDR3 is 13 residues long. The CDR3 sequence is CASSSSVVGPPYF. Here the CDR3 DNA reads TGTGCCAGTAGTTCTTCGGTCGTGGGGCCCCCGTACTTC.

This clonotype came up many times. The chain is built from TRBV12-3 or TRBV12-4 and TRBJ1-1; D possibly corresponds to TRBD1 (6 bases). The CDR3 has 15 amino acids. V gave up 6 bases and J gave up 0 bases, with 14 bases separating them. DNA for the CDR3: TGTGCCAGCAGCCAGCGCCGACAGGTGAACACTGAAGCTTTCTTT. It yields the protein CASSQRRQVNTEAFF.

Comment on this clonotype: Since a much larger clone is just one base distant, this may be a read error. The chain carries TRBV7-2 and TRBJ1-6; no reliable D call. The CDR3 is made up of 13 amino acids. V was trimmed by 10 bases and J by 5 bases, leaving 12 bases between them. Looked up from germline, CDR1 is SGHTA and CDR2 is FQGNSA. The DNA of the CDR3 is TGTGCCAACAAATTCTGGGATAATTCACCCCTCCACTTT. It is translated as CANKFWDNSPLHF.

Ten or more counts support this clonotype. The rearrangement links TRBV7-6 to TRBJ2-5; TRBD1 or TRBD2 may be the D gene (5 bases each). The CDR3 has 15 amino acids. The V end was cut by 5 bases, the J end by 5 bases, with 18 bases between. Germline-derived CDR1 and CDR2 are SGHVS and FNYEAQ. The CDR3: CASSLGAGTFETQYF. The CDR3, as DNA: TGTGCCAGCAGCCTTGGTGCAGGGACGTTCGAGACCCAGTACTTC. Drawing the rest from reference TRBV7-6 and TRBJ2-5, the complete variable domain is GAGVSQSPRYKVTKRGQDVALRCDPISGHVSLYWYRQALGQGPEFLTYFNYEAQQDKSGLPNDRFSAERPEGSISTLTIQRTEQRDSAMYRCASSLGAGTFETQYFGPGTRLLVL.

Turning to this clonotype: A much more abundant neighbour one base away suggests this may be a read error. The CDR3 ends on some other residue instead of the conserved phenylalanine or tryptophan, so this is likely a read error. CDR3 loop: CASSETRAGETQYL. DNA of the CDR3: TGTGCCAGCAGTGAAACCAGGGCTGGAGAGACCCAGTACCTC. This rearrangement joins TRBV2 to TRBJ2-5; weak D call: TRBD1 (5 bases). Trimming cost V 2 bases and J 4 bases, with 11 bases left between them. Per germline, CDR1 SNHLY and CDR2 FYNNEI. The CDR3 loop spans 14 amino acids.

There are many counts of this clonotype. The chain joins TRBV20-1 to TRBJ2-3, with 10 bases fitting TRBD2. This CDR3 is built from 14 residues. Trimming removed 6 bases from V and 2 bases from J; junction bases left unmatched: 5. Germline V gives CDR1 DFQATT, CDR2 SNEGSKA (reference sequence). The CDR3 protein is CSALTSGNTDTQYF. The CDR3, as DNA: TGCAGTGCGCTAACTAGCGGGAACACAGATACGCAGTATTTT.